This T cell receptor (beta chain) was sequenced in a study of Ad26.COV2.S vaccination and SARS-CoV-2 variants. Study overall: The authors gave Ad26.COV2.S intramuscularly, either once or twice 56 days apart.

The study, taken as a whole, reports: It was found that vaccine and placebo recipients had similar non-spike TCR breadth. Placebo recipients showed lower spike-specific TCR breadth than vaccinees. The breadth of spike-specific CD8+ and CD4+ T cell responses after vaccination was reportedly substantial.

Germline assignment: CDR1 LNHDA and CDR2 SQIVND (reference sequence). This CDR3 contains 11 residues. Trimming pared 6 bases from V and 3 bases from J, leaving 5 bases between. The treatment denotes: 15 to 20 received Ad26.COV2.S at low or high dose, single or two shots; several received placebo; per-sample allocation not given. On day 63 after the first injection, vaccine and placebo recipients gave samples. Concerning this clone: The antigen remains unidentified.

Repertoires were generated with immunoSEQ multiplex PCR, while TCRdb's copy carries only in-frame clones and drops some. Of about 350,000 clones in the sample, about 88% were seen once. The chain has TRBV19 and TRBJ1-2; D gene unclear. The receptor's source is a person between 18 and 65 years old who received the Ad26.COV2.S COVID-19 vaccine or a placebo. Sample: peripheral blood, taken in a trial of Ad26.COV2.S vaccine versus placebo. CDR3 in amino acids: CASRIHYGYTF. The CDR3 DNA reads as TGTGCCAGTAGGATACACTATGGCTACACCTTC.